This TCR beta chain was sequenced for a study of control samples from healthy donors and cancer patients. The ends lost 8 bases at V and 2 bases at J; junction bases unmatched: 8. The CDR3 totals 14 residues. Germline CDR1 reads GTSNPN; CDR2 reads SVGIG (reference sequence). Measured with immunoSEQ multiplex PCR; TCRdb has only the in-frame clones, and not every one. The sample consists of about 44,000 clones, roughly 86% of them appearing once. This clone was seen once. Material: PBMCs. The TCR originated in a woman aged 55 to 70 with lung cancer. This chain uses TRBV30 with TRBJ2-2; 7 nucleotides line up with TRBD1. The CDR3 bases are TGTGCCCGGACAGGCTTTTCAAACACCGGGGAGCTGTTTTTT. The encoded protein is CARTGFSNTGELFF.